This TCR beta chain was captured in a study of Ad26.COV2.S vaccination and SARS-CoV-2 variants. Treatment meaning: 15 to 20 received Ad26.COV2.S at low or high dose, single or two shots; roughly five received placebo; per-sample allocation not given. Collection of the samples took place on day 63 after the first injection of vaccine or placebo. Measured with immunoSEQ multiplex PCR; TCRdb has only the in-frame clones, and not every one. This table holds roughly 350,000 clones, 75% to 90% found once. Source: peripheral blood, taken in a trial of Ad26.COV2.S vaccine versus placebo. The TCR was taken from a person aged 18-60 years who received the Ad26.COV2.S COVID-19 vaccine or a placebo.

For the CDR3, the DNA is TGTGCCAGCAGCCAGACGGATAATAATTCACCCCTCCACTTT. It translates to CASSQTDNNSPLHF. This chain uses TRBV7-2 with TRBJ1-6; D not resolved. Germline values: CDR1 SGHTA, CDR2 FQGNSA. Trimming shortened V by 5 bases and J by 5 bases, and 10 bases separated the two germline ends. The CDR3 runs 14 residues.